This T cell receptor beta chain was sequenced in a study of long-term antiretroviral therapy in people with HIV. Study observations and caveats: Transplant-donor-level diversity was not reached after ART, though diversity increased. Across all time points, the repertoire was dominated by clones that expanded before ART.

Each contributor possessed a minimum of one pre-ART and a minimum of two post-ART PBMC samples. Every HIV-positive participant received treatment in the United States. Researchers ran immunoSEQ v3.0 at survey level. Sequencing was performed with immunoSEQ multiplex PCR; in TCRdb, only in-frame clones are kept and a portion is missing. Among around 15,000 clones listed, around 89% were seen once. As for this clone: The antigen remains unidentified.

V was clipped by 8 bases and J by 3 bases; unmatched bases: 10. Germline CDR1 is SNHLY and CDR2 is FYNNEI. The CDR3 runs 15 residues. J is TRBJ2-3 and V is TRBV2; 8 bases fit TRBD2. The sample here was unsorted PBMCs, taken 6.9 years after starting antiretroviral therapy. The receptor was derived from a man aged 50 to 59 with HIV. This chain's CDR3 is CASWVRGGVTDTQYF. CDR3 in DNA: TGTGCCAGCTGGGTCCGGGGGGGAGTGACAGATACGCAGTATTTT.